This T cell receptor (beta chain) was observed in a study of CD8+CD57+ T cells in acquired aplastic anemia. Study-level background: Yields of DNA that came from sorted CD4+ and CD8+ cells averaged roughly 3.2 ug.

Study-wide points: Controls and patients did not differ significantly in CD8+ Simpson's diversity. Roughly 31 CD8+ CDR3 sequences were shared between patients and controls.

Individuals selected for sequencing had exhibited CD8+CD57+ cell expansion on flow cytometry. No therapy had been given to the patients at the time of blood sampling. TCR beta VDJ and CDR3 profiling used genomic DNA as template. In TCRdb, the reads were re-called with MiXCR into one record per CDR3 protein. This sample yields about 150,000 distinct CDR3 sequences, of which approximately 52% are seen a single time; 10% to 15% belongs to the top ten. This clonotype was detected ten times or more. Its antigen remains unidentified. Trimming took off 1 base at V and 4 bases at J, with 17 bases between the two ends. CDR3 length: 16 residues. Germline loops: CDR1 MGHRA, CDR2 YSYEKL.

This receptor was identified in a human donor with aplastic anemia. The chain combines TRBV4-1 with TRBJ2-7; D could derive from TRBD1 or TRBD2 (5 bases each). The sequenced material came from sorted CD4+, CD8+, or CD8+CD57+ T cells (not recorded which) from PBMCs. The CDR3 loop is CASSQVLSGDGYEQYF. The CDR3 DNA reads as TGCGCCAGCAGCCAAGTCTTATCCGGGGACGGGTACGAGCAGTACTTC.